The source of this T cell receptor beta chain is a study of blood T cell repertoires in COVID-19. Study background: T cells, B-cell-depleted T cells, or PBMCs supplied cDNA or gDNA.

How the authors handled the data: How many nucleated cells were present was estimated from reference gene primer amplification. Sequencing used immunoSEQ multiplex PCR; TCRdb keeps in-frame clones, though not all of them. That table furnishes V, J and clone size, whereas the DNA furnished D and trimming. This table holds some 57,000 clones, 86% found once. This sequence originates from a woman of 80 years or more with acute or convalescent COVID-19. Sequenced material: peripheral blood.

CDR3 in DNA: TGTGCCAGCAGTTCCACAGGGAGGAACACTGAAGCTTTCTTT. Its protein is CASSSTGRNTEAFF. The chain employs TRBV6-5 and TRBJ1-1; D possibly corresponds to TRBD1 (6 bases). This CDR3 contains 14 residues. The V and J ends lost 4 bases and 1 base respectively, with 10 bases between them. Germline CDR1 MNHEY, CDR2 SVGAGI.